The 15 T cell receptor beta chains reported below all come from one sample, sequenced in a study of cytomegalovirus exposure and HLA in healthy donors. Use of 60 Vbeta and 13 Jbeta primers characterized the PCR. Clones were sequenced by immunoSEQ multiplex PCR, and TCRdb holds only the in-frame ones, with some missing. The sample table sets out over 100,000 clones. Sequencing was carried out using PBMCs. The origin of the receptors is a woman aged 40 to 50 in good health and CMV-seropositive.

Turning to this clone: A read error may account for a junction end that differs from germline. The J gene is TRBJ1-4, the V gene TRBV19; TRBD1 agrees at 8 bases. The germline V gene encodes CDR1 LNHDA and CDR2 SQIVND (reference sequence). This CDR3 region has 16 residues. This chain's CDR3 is CASSFSPTQGAAKLLF. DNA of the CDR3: TGTGCCAGTAGTTTCTCACCTACTCAGGGGGCGGCTAAACTGCTTTTT. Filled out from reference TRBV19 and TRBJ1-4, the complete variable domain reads DGGITQSPKYLFRKEGQNVTLSCEQNLNHDAMYWYRQDPGQGLRLIYYSQIVNDFQKGDIAEGYSVSREKKESFPLTVTSAQKNPTAFYLCASSFSPTQGAAKLLFGSGTQLSVL.

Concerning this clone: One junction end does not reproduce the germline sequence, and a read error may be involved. The CDR3 DNA reads as TGTGCTAGCAGCAGACAGGAGAACACTGAAGCTTTCTTT. Protein sequence: CASSRQENTEAFF. This rearrangement joins TRBV7-7 to TRBJ1-1; tentative D call: TRBD1 (6 bases). The V gene's germline CDR1 is SSHAT and CDR2 FNYEAQ (reference sequence). The CDR3 contains 13 residues.

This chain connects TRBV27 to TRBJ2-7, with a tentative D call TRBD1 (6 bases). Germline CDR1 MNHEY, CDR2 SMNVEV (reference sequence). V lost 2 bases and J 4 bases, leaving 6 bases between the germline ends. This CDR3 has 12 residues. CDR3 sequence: CASSLQGYEQYF. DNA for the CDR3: TGTGCCAGCAGTTTACAGGGGTACGAGCAGTACTTC.

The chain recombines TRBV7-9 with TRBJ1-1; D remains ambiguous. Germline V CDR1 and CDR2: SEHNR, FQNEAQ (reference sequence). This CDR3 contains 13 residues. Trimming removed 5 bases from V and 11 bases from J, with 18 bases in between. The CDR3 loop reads CASSPGIRPNAFF. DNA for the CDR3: TGTGCCAGCAGCCCCGGGATTCGCCCGAATGCTTTCTTT.

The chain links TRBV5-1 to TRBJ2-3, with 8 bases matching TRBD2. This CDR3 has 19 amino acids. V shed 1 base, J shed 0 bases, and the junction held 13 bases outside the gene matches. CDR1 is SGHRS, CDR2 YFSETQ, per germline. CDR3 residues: CASSLLLRGGITSTDTQYF. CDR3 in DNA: TGCGCCAGCAGCTTGTTACTTCGGGGGGGGATAACTAGCACAGATACGCAGTATTTT. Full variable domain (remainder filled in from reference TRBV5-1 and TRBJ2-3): KAGVTQTPRYLIKTRGQQVTLSCSPISGHRSVSWYQQTPGQGLQFLFEYFSETQRNKGNFPGRFSGRQFSNSRSEMNVSTLELGDSALYLCASSLLLRGGITSTDTQYFGPGTRLTVL.

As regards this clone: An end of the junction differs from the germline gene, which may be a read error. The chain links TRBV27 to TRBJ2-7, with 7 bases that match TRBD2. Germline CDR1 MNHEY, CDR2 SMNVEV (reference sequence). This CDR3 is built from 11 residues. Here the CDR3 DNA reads TGTGCCAGCTCGTGGGACTACAAGCAGTACTTC. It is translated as CASSWDYKQYF.

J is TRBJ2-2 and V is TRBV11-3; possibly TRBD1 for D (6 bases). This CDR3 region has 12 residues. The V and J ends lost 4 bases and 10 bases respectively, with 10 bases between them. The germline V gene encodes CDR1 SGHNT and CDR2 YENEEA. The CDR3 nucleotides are TGTGCCAGCAGCTCCAGGGGAGAGGAGCTGTTTTTT. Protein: CASSSRGEELFF.

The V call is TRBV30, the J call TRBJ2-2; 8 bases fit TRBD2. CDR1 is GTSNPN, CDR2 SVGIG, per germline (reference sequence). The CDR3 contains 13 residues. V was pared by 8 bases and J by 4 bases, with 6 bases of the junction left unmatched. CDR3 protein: CAAAGGFTGELFF. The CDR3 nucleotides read TGTGCCGCCGCGGGAGGTTTCACCGGGGAGCTGTTTTTT. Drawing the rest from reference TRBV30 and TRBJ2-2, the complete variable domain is SQTIHQWPATLVQPVGSPLSLECTVEGTSNPNLYWYRQAAGRGLQLLFYSVGIGQISSEVPQNLSASRPQDRQFILSSKKLLLSDSGFYLCAAAGGFTGELFFGEGSRLTVL.

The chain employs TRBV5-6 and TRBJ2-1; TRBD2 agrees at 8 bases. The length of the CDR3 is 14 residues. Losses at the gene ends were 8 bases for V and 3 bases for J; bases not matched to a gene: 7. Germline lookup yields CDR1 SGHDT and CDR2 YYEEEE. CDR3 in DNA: TGTGCCAGTCTAAGGACTAGCAGCTACAATGAGCAGTTCTTC. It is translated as CASLRTSSYNEQFF.

The CDR3 region is CASSSSPGNTEAFF. DNA for the CDR3: TGTGCCAGCAGCTCGTCGCCGGGGAACACTGAAGCTTTCTTT. The V call is TRBV7-9, the J call TRBJ1-1; D gene unclear. The ends were cut back, 4 bases at V and 1 base at J, with 10 bases in the middle. The CDR3 runs 14 residues. CDR1 is SEHNR and CDR2 is FQNEAQ in the germline V gene (reference sequence).

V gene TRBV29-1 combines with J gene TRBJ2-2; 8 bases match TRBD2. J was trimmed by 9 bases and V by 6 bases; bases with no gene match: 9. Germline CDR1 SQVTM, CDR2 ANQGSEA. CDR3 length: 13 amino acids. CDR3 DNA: TGCAGCGTCCTCCCTCGGGGGGGTCGGGAGCTGTTTTTT. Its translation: CSVLPRGGRELFF.

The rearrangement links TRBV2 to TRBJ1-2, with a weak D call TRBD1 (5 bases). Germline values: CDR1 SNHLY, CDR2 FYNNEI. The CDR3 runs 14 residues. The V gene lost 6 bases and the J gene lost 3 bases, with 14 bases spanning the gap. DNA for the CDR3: TGTGCCAGCAGCCCCGGGAGGGGCGACTATGGCTACACCTTC. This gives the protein CASSPGRGDYGYTF.

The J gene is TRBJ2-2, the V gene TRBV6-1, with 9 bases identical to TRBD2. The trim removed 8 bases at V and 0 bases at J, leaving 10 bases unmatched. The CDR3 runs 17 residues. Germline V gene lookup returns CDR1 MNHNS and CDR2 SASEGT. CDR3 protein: CASGGTLAGANTGELFF. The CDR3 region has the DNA TGTGCCAGCGGTGGTACACTAGCGGGTGCGAACACCGGGGAGCTGTTTTTT.

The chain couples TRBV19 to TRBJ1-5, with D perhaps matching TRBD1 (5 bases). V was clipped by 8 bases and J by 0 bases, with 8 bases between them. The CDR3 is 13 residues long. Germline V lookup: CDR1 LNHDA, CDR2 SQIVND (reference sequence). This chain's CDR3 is CASSDISNQPQHF. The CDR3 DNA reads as TGTGCCAGTTCGGACATTAGCAATCAGCCCCAGCATTTT.

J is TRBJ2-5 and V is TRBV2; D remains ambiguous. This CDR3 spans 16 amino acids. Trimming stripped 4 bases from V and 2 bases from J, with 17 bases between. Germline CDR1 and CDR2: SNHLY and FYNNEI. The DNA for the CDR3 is TGTGCCAGCAGTGTGTTAGGCGGTCCTACACAAGAGACCCAGTACTTC. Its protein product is CASSVLGGPTQETQYF. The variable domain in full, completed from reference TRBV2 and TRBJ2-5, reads EPEVTQTPSHQVTQMGQEVILRCVPISNHLYFYWYRQILGQKVEFLVSFYNNEISEKSEIFDDQFSVERPDGSNFTLKIRSTKLEDSAMYFCASSVLGGPTQETQYFGPGTRLLVL.